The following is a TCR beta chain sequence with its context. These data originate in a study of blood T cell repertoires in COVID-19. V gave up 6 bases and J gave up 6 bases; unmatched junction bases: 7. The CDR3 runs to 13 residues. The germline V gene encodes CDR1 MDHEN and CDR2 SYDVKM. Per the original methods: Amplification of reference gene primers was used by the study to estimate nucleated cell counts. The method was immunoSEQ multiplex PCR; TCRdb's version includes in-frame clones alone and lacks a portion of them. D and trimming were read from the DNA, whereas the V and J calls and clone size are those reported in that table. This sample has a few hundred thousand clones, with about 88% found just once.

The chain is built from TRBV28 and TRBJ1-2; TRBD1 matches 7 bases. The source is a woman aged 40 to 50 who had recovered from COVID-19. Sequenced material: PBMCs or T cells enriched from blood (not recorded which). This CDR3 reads CASSPWGQNGYTF. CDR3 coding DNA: TGTGCCAGCAGCCCTTGGGGACAGAATGGCTACACCTTC.